Below, one T cell receptor (beta chain) is given with its context. Its antigen is undetermined. V dropped 1 base and J dropped 7 bases, with 0 bases sitting between them. The CDR3 totals 10 residues. CDR1 is SGHTA and CDR2 is FQGNSA in the germline V gene. This specimen comes from a study of T cell responses to AZD1222 COVID-19 vaccine. Study results and caveats: Reports indicate that nearly half of spike-specific TCRs are directed at unmutated variant regions. Spike regions recognized by vaccine-associated CD4 TCRs spanned the protein, led by 160-218 and 743-854.

Profiling relied on immunoSEQ multiplex PCR, and the TCRdb table lists in-frame clones only, not all of them. The top ten clones hold about 5.5% of a sample with over 140,000 clones, about nine tenths of them seen once. The material sequenced was peripheral blood, taken on day 0 of AZD1222 vaccination. The rearrangement joins TRBV7-2 to TRBJ2-3; D gene ambiguous. The source is an adult in good health. The CDR3 region has the DNA TGTGCCAGCAGCTTAGATACGCAGTATTTT. This gives the protein CASSLDTQYF.